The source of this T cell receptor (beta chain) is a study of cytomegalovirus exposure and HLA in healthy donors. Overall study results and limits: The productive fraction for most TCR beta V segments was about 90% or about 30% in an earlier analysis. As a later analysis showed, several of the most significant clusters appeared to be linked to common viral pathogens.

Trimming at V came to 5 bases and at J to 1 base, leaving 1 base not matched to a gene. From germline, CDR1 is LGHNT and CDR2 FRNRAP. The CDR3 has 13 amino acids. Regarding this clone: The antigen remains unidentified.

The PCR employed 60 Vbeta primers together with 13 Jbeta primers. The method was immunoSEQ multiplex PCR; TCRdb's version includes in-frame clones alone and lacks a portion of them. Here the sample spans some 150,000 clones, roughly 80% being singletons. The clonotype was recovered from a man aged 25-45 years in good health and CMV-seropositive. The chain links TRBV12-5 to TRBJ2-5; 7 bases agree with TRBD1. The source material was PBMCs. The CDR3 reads CASGTGVQETQYF. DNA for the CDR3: TGTGCTAGTGGTACAGGGGTCCAAGAGACCCAGTACTTC.